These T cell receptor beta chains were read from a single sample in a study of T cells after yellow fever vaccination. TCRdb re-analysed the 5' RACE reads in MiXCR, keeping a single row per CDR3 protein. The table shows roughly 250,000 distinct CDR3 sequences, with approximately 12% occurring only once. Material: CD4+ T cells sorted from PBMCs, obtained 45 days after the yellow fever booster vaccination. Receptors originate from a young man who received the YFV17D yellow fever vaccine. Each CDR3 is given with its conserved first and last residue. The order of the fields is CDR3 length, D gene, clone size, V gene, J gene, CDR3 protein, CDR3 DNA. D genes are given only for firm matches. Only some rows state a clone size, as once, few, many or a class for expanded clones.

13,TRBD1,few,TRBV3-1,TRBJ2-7,CASSRGQGNEQYF,TGTGCCAGCAGCCGAGGACAGGGCAACGAGCAGTACTTC
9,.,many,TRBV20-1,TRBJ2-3,CSARPLLQF,TGCAGTGCTAGACCCCTTCTGCAATTT
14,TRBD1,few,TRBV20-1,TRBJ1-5,CSAPDRLSNQPQHF,TGCAGTGCCCCGGACAGGCTTAGCAATCAGCCCCAGCATTTT
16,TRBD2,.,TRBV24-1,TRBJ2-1,CATSGLAGESYNEQFF,TGTGCCACCAGTGGGCTAGCGGGGGAATCCTACAATGAGCAGTTCTTC
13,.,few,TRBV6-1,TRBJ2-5,CASTEPGIETQYF,TGTGCCAGCACCGAACCTGGGATAGAGACCCAGTACTTC
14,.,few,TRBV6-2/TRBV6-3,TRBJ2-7,CASSRSPLSYEQYF,TGTGCCAGCAGCCGCAGTCCCCTCTCCTACGAGCAGTACTTC
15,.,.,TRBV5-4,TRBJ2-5,CASSLGAGQQETQYF,TGTGCCAGCAGCTTGGGAGCAGGTCAACAAGAGACCCAGTACTTC
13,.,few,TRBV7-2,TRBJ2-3,CASSSPYTDTQYF,TGTGCCAGCAGCTCACCTTACACAGATACGCAGTATTTT
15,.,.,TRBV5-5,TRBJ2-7,CASRVSPPGSYEQYF,TGTGCCAGCAGAGTGTCCCCCCCTGGCTCCTACGAGCAGTACTTC
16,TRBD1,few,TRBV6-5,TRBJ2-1,CASSFRTGATYNEQFF,TGTGCCAGCAGTTTCCGGACAGGGGCAACCTACAATGAGCAGTTCTTC
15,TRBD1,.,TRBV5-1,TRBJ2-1,CASSLEGTALNEQFF,TGCGCCAGCAGCTTGGAAGGGACAGCCCTCAATGAGCAGTTCTTC
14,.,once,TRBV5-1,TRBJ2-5,CPSSPRGGGETQYF,TGCCCCAGCAGCCCCAGGGGAGGAGGAGAGACCCAGTACTTC
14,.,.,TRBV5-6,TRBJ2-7,CASSRRGGPGEQYF,TGTGCCAGCAGCAGAAGGGGGGGGCCAGGCGAGCAGTACTTC
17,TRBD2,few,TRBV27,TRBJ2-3,CASSLATSGRAKDTQYF,TGTGCCAGCAGTTTAGCGACTAGCGGGAGGGCCAAAGATACGCAGTATTTT
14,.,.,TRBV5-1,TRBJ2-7,CASSLAQGLGEQYF,TGCGCCAGCAGCTTGGCTCAGGGTTTGGGGGAGCAGTACTTC
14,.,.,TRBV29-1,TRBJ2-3,CSVELGSATDTQYF,TGCAGCGTTGAGCTCGGGTCAGCTACAGATACGCAGTATTTT
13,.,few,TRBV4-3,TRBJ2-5,CASSQAYQETQYF,TGCGCCAGCAGCCAAGCGTACCAAGAGACCCAGTACTTC
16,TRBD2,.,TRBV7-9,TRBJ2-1,CASSRGLAGIYNEQFF,TGTGCCAGCAGCCGTGGACTAGCGGGGATCTACAATGAGCAGTTCTTC
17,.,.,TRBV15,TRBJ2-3,CATSRGIRETGTDTQYF,TGTGCCACCAGCAGAGGAATACGGGAGACGGGGACAGATACGCAGTATTTT
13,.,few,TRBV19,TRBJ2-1,CATAQSRSNEQFF,TGTGCCACAGCACAGTCCCGTTCCAATGAGCAGTTCTTC
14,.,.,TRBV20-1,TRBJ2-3,CSASGTFGTDTQYF,TGCAGTGCTAGCGGGACTTTCGGCACAGATACGCAGTATTTT
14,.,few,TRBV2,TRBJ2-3,CASSEQGRTDTQYF,TGTGCCAGCAGTGAACAGGGGCGCACAGATACGCAGTATTTT
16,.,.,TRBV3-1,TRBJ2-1,CASSHLGGSKNNEQFF,TGTGCCAGCAGCCACCTCGGGGGCTCAAAGAACAATGAGCAGTTCTTC
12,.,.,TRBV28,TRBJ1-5,CASRILGAPQHF,TGTGCCAGCAGGATACTCGGAGCGCCCCAGCATTTT
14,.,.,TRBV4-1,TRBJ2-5,CASSQTGLLETQYF,TGCGCCAGCAGCCAAACGGGGCTACTGGAGACCCAGTACTTC
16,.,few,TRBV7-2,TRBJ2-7,CASSSRGRRDGYEQYF,TGTGCCAGCAGCTCCCGGGGACGGAGGGACGGCTACGAGCAGTACTTC
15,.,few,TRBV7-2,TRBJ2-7,CASSLETGGWYEQYF,TGTGCCAGCAGCTTAGAGACGGGCGGCTGGTACGAGCAGTACTTC
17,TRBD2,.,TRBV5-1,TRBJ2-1,CASSLLASGASYNEQFF,TGCGCCAGCAGCTTGTTGGCTAGCGGAGCCTCCTACAATGAGCAGTTCTTC
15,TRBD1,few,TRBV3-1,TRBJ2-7,CASSLPRTGSYEQYF,TGTGCCAGCAGCCTCCCACGGACAGGCTCCTACGAGCAGTACTTC
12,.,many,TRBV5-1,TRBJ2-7,CASSAPGTEQYF,TGCGCCAGCAGCGCGCCTGGGACCGAGCAGTACTTC
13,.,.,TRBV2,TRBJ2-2,CASTPLDTGELFF,TGTGCCAGCACCCCCTTGGACACCGGGGAGCTGTTTTTT
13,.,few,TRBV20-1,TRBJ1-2,CSARDPQGRGYTF,TGCAGTGCTAGAGACCCTCAAGGACGGGGCTACACCTTC
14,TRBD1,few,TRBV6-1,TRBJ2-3,CASTEDRDRDTQYF,TGTGCCAGCACCGAGGACAGGGATCGAGATACGCAGTATTTT
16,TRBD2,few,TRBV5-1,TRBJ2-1,CASSLAGTRYYNEQFF,TGCGCCAGCAGCCTGGCCGGGACTAGATACTACAATGAGCAGTTCTTC
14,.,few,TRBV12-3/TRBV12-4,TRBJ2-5,CASKVVGGQETQYF,TGTGCCAGCAAGGTAGTGGGGGGCCAAGAGACCCAGTACTTC
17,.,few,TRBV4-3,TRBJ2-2,CASSQSVAGYNTGELFF,TGCGCCAGCAGCCAAAGCGTGGCGGGGTATAACACCGGGGAGCTGTTTTTT
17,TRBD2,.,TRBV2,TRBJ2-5,CASSAPRLAGLQETQYF,TGTGCCAGCAGTGCTCCCCGACTAGCGGGGCTCCAAGAGACCCAGTACTTC
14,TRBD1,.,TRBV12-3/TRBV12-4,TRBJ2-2,CDSRRTGETGELFF,TGTGACAGCAGACGGACAGGGGAGACCGGGGAGCTGTTTTTT
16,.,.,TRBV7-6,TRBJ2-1,CASSLADIPNFNEQFF,TGTGCCAGCAGCTTAGCGGATATTCCGAATTTCAATGAGCAGTTCTTC
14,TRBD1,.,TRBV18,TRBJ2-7,CASSPNRGAYEQYF,TGTGCCAGCTCACCAAACAGGGGAGCCTACGAGCAGTACTTC
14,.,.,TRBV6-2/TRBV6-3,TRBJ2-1,CASKGNKLYNEQFF,TGTGCCAGCAAAGGTAACAAGCTCTACAATGAGCAGTTCTTC
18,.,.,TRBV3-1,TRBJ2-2,CASSQGLLGIDNTGELFF,TGTGCCAGCAGCCAAGGGTTGCTGGGGATAGATAACACCGGGGAGCTGTTTTTT
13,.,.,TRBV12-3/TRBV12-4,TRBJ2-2,CASSPELRGELFF,TGTGCCAGCAGCCCTGAGCTTCGCGGGGAGCTGTTTTTT
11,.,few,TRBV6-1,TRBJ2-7,CASRARYEQYF,TGTGCCAGCAGGGCCCGCTACGAGCAGTACTTC
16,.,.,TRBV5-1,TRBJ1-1,CASSLNTRGANTEAFF,TGCGCCAGCAGCTTGAATACAAGGGGGGCGAACACTGAAGCTTTCTTT
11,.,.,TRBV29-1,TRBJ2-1,CSFRLVNEQFF,TGCAGCTTCCGATTAGTAAATGAGCAGTTCTTC
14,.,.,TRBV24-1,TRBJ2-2,CATSPQRNTGELFF,TGTGCCACCAGTCCTCAGCGGAACACCGGGGAGCTGTTTTTT
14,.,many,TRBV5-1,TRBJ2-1,CASSQGDTYNEQFF,TGCGCCAGCAGCCAGGGCGATACTTACAATGAGCAGTTCTTC